This entry lists 20 T cell receptor beta chains sequenced from one sample in a study of cytomegalovirus exposure and HLA in healthy donors. Assay used: immunoSEQ multiplex PCR; TCRdb lists only in-frame clones, some missing. The sample shows tens of thousands of clones, roughly 89% of them seen only once. The sequenced material came from PBMCs. The receptors shown here come from a woman aged 18-35 years in good health and CMV-seropositive.

V usage is TRBV11-3 and J usage is TRBJ2-5; possibly TRBD1 for D (6 bases). Germline CDR1 reads SGHNT; CDR2 reads YENEEA. V was shortened by 2 bases and J by 4 bases, with 14 bases between the two germline ends. This CDR3 comprises 15 residues. CDR3 residues: CASSLLLRDTETQYF. The CDR3 coding sequence is TGTGCCAGCAGCTTACTTCTCCGGGACACAGAGACCCAGTACTTC.

The rearrangement joins TRBV13 to TRBJ2-3, with TRBD2 matching 9 bases. Germline CDR1 PRHDT, CDR2 FYEKMQ (reference sequence). Trimming removed 5 bases from V and 4 bases from J; junction bases left unmatched: 4. The CDR3 has 14 residues. This CDR3 reads CASSTGTSSDTQYF. CDR3 DNA sequence: TGTGCCAGCAGCACCGGGACTAGCTCAGATACGCAGTATTTT.

V gene TRBV7-9 combines with J gene TRBJ2-1; TRBD1 agrees at 7 bases. With 1 base clipped from V and 5 bases from J, the junction kept 5 bases outside the gene matches. The germline V gene has CDR1 SEHNR and CDR2 FQNEAQ (reference sequence). The CDR3 runs 15 residues. The CDR3 region is CASSLETGLNNEQFF. The CDR3 DNA is TGTGCCAGCAGCTTAGAGACAGGGCTCAACAATGAGCAGTTCTTC.

CDR3 residues: CASSPGGPLYNEQFF. CDR3 DNA sequence: TGTGCCAGCAGCCCCGGGGGGCCCTTGTACAATGAGCAGTTCTTC. V and J are TRBV11-3 and TRBJ2-1, with a possible D match to TRBD2 (7 bases). V lost 5 bases to trimming and J lost 4 bases, with 15 bases between them. The CDR3 extends over 15 amino acids. Per germline, CDR1 SGHNT and CDR2 YENEEA.

V usage is TRBV4-1 and J usage is TRBJ1-2; perhaps TRBD1 as D (6 bases). The length of the CDR3 is 12 residues. Germline V CDR1 and CDR2: MGHRA, YSYEKL. V shed 0 bases and J shed 7 bases, with 6 bases lying between them. The CDR3 DNA is TGCGCCAGCAGCCAAGACAGGGGTGGCTACACCTTC. Its protein is CASSQDRGGYTF.

The rearrangement links TRBV4-2 to TRBJ1-2; D not resolved. The germline CDR1 and CDR2 sequences are LGHNA and YNFKEQ. V was pared by 0 bases and J by 5 bases, with 10 bases between. CDR3 length: 14 amino acids. Here the CDR3 DNA reads TGTGCCAGCAGCCAAGATGGGAGCACATATGGCTACACCTTC. It yields the protein CASSQDGSTYGYTF.

The chain joins TRBV5-1 to TRBJ1-1; unclear D gene. Germline lookup yields CDR1 SGHRS and CDR2 YFSETQ. The V end lost 0 bases, the J end lost 0 bases, and 6 bases lay between the germline ends. This CDR3 is 14 amino acids long. The CDR3 loop reads CASSLDGMNTEAFF. CDR3 nucleotide sequence: TGCGCCAGCAGCTTGGACGGGATGAACACTGAAGCTTTCTTT.

The V and J genes are TRBV2 and TRBJ1-5; 7 bases match TRBD1. Per germline, CDR1 SNHLY and CDR2 FYNNEI. Trimming removed 6 bases from V and 0 bases from J; junction bases left unmatched: 5. The CDR3 sequence is 15 residues long. CDR3 loop: CASRAGTVSNQPQHF. For the CDR3, the DNA is TGTGCCAGCAGGGCCGGGACAGTTAGCAATCAGCCCCAGCATTTT. Drawing the rest from reference TRBV2 and TRBJ1-5, the complete variable domain is EPEVTQTPSHQVTQMGQEVILRCVPISNHLYFYWYRQILGQKVEFLVSFYNNEISEKSEIFDDQFSVERPDGSNFTLKIRSTKLEDSAMYFCASRAGTVSNQPQHFGDGTRLSIL.

J is TRBJ2-7 and V is TRBV9, with 9 positions matching TRBD1. CDR1 and CDR2 (germline): SGDLS, YYNGEE. J gave up 2 bases and V 6 bases, and 9 bases lay outside the gene matches. The CDR3 is 15 amino acids. The CDR3 DNA follows: TGTGCCAGCACCCCCGGACAGGGGTTCGCCTACGAGCAGTACTTC. Amino acid sequence: CASTPGQGFAYEQYF.

V gene TRBV5-3 combines with J gene TRBJ1-4, with D hard to call. TRBV5-3 counts as an open reading frame of uncertain function. V gave up 5 bases and J gave up 10 bases, with 18 bases separating them. CDR3 length equals 14 residues. CDR3 nucleotide sequence: TGTGCCAGAAGATACCATGGTTCTCCGCGAAAACTGTTTTTT. It codes for CARRYHGSPRKLFF.

This chain uses TRBV5-1 with TRBJ2-2; TRBD1 is a possible D gene (7 bases). The V gene lost 4 bases and the J gene lost 3 bases, with 13 bases spanning the gap. This CDR3 is built from 15 residues. The germline V gene has CDR1 SGHRS and CDR2 YFSETQ. CDR3 sequence (DNA): TGCGCCAGCAGCCGACAGGGAGGAGACACCGGGGAGCTGTTTTTT. This gives the protein CASSRQGGDTGELFF.

The V gene is TRBV2, the J gene TRBJ2-2; 7 positions match TRBD1. V shed 2 bases, J shed 3 bases, and the junction held 3 bases outside the gene matches. This CDR3 spans 15 amino acids. Germline V gives CDR1 SNHLY, CDR2 FYNNEI. The CDR3 region is CASSEQGVYTGELFF. In DNA, the CDR3 is TGTGCCAGCAGTGAACAGGGGGTCTACACCGGGGAGCTGTTTTTT.

A note on this clone: Other DNA sequences within the sample encode an identical CDR3. The CDR3 is CASSPDRVYEQYF. The CDR3, as DNA: TGCGCCAGCAGCCCTGACAGGGTATACGAGCAGTACTTC. V and J are TRBV5-1 and TRBJ2-7, with 7 bases fitting TRBD1. Germline trimming cut 4 bases from V and 4 bases from J; bases unmatched to any gene: 5. This CDR3 spans 13 amino acids. Germline V CDR1 and CDR2: SGHRS, YFSETQ.

V and J are TRBV7-2 and TRBJ1-4; D gene unclear. There are 15 residues in the CDR3. The V and J ends lost 4 bases and 6 bases respectively, with 15 bases between them. Germline V gene data show CDR1 as SGHTA and CDR2 as FQGNSA. CDR3 region: CASSYNGGWDEKLFF. The DNA of the CDR3 is TGTGCCAGCAGCTACAATGGCGGGTGGGATGAAAAACTGTTTTTT.

The genes are TRBV4-2 and TRBJ1-5; 9 bases map to TRBD1. This CDR3 comprises 17 residues. From germline, CDR1 is LGHNA and CDR2 YNFKEQ. The V segment lost 1 base and the J segment 6 bases; nucleotides outside the gene matches: 10. Here the CDR3 reads CASSQGTGEEVGQPQHF. CDR3 DNA sequence: TGTGCCAGCAGCCAAGGGACAGGGGAGGAGGTAGGTCAGCCCCAGCATTTT.

The CDR3 region has the DNA TGTGCCAGCAGTTGGGCAGGACAGCCCCAGCATTTT. As protein: CASSWAGQPQHF. The chain has TRBV28 and TRBJ1-5; no clear D. The germline V gene has CDR1 MDHEN and CDR2 SYDVKM. Trimming pared 4 bases from V and 7 bases from J, leaving 8 bases between. CDR3 length: 12 amino acids.

V usage is TRBV27 and J usage is TRBJ2-3, with 12 positions matching TRBD1. Germline CDR1 is MNHEY and CDR2 is SMNVEV (reference sequence). Trimming at V came to 1 base and at J to 6 bases, leaving 5 bases not matched to a gene. The CDR3 totals 16 residues. The CDR3 DNA sequence: TGTGCCAGCAGTTTATTGGGACAGGGGGCAGGGGATACGCAGTATTTT. Translating gives CASSLLGQGAGDTQYF.

The V and J genes are TRBV28 and TRBJ1-2; the match to TRBD1 covers 11 bases. In germline, CDR1 is MDHEN, CDR2 SYDVKM. This CDR3 has 15 amino acids. V shed 3 bases and J 7 bases; nucleotides not matched to a gene: 7. CDR3 coding DNA: TGTGCCAGCAGTTTGAGTCCCGGGACAGGGGGTGGCTACACCTTC. Translated: CASSLSPGTGGGYTF.

This clone was seen a single time. DNA of the CDR3: TGTGCCAGCAGCCCAGGGGCTCCTCCCTTAACCCAGTACTTC. The encoded protein is CASSPGAPPLTQYF. The rearrangement links TRBV27 to TRBJ2-5; D is possibly TRBD1 (6 bases). The CDR3 totals 14 residues. Deletions cut 6 bases from V and 8 bases from J, with 19 bases between. Germline V gene lookup returns CDR1 MNHEY and CDR2 SMNVEV (reference sequence).

V and J are TRBV25-1 and TRBJ2-5; 7 positions match TRBD1. Trimming at V came to 4 bases and at J to 6 bases, leaving 5 bases not matched to a gene. The CDR3 contains 13 residues. Germline V gene lookup returns CDR1 MGHDK and CDR2 SYGVNS. The CDR3 loop is CASSVGGSKTQYF. CDR3 DNA sequence: TGTGCCAGCAGTGTAGGGGGCTCGAAGACCCAGTACTTC.